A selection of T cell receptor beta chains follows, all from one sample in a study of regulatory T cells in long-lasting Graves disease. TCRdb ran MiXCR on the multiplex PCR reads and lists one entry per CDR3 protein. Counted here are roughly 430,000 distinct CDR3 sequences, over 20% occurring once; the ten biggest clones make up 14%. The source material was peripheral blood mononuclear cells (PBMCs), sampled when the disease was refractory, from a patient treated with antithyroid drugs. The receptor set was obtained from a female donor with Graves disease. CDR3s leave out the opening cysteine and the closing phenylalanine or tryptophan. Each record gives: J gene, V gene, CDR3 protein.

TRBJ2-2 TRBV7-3 ASSLTAAGVPGELF
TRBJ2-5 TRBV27 ASREPGQGVETQY
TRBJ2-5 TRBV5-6 ASSWWALAGQGDQETQY
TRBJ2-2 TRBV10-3 AISELRDRGGGELF
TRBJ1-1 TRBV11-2 ASSPWWTPPAF
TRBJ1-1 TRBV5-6 ASSRDPGLAF
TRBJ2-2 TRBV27 ASSAASTSGRATSTGELF
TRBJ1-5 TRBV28 ASSLAGDQPQH
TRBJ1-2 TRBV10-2 ATGGSNYGYT
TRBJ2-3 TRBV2 ASSHYREAATDTQY
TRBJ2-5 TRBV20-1 SARDKLIWGETQY
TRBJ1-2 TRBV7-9 ASSLELSASGYT
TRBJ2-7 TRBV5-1 ASSSRLAGGEEQY
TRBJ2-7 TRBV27 ASSKPGQGTYEQY
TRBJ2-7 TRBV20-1 SARDRGPNEQY
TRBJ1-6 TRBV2 ASRRESPLH
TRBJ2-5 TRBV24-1 ATSDPSAGGLETQY
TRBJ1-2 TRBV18 ASSQTGAGGYT
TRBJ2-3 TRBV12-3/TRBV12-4 ASRGQGATDTQY
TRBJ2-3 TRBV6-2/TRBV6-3 ASSYATGGTDTQY
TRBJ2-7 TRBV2 ASSDGAGDSYEQY
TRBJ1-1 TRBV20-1 SATAGTGGIMDTEAF
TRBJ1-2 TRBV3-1 ASSRGAVYGYT
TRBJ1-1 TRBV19 ASSIWGRPGNTEAF
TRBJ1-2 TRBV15 ATSKGQGVANYGYT
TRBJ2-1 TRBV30 AWSRLLGSYNEQF
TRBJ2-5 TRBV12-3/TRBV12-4 ASTGQGTRETQY
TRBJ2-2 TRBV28 ASYLAGELF
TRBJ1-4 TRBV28 ASENRDRDEKLF
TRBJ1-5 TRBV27 ASSQTAWTGGSNQPQH
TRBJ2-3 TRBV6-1 ASRDKGQATDTQY
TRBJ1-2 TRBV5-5 ASSFGGINGYT
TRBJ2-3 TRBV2 ATATSPTDTQY
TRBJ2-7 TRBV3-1 ASSRTGREQY
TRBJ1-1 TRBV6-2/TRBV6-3 ASSYSQVPGLSGAF
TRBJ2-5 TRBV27 ASSFSPSQETQY
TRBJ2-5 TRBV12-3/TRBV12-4 ASRIGVAYSETQY
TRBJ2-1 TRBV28 ASSSQRLGSSYNEQF
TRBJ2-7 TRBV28 ASSLASGSPYEQY
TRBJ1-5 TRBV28 ASTRSGGGPQH
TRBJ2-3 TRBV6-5 ASSFGRPSTDTQY